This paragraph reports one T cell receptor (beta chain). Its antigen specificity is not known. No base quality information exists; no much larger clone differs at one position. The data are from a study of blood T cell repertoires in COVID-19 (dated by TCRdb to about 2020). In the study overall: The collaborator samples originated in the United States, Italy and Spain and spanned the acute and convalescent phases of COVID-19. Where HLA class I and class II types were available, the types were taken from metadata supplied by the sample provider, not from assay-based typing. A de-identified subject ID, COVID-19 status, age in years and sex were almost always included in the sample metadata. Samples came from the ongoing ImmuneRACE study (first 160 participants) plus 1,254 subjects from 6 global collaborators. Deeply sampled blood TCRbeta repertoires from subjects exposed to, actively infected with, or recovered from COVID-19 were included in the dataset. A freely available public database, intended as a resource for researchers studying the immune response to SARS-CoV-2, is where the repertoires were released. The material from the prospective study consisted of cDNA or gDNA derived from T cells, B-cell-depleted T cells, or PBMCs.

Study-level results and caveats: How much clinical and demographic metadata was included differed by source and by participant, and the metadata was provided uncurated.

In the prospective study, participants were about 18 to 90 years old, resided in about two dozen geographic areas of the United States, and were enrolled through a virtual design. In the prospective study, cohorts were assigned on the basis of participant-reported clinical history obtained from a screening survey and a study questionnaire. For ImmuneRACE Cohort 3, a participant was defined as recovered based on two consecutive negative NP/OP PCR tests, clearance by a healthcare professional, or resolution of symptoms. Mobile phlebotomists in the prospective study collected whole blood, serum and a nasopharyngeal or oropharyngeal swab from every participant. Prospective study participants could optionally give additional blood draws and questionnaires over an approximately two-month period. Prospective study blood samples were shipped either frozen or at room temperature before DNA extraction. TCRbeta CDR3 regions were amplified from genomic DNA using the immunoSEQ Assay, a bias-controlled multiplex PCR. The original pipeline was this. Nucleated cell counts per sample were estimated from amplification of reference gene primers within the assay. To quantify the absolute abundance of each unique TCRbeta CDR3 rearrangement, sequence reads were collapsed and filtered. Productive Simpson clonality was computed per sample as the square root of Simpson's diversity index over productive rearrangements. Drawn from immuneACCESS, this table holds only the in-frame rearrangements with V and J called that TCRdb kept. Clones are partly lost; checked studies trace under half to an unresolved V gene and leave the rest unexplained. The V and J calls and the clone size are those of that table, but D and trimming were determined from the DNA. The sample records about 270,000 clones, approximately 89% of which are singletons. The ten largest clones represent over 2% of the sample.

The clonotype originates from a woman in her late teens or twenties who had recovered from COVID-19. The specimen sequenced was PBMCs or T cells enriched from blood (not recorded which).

The DNA sequence is as follows: TGTGCCAGCAGTTTAAAGGGACAGGGCTACGAGCAGTACTTC. Its amino acids are CASSLKGQGYEQYF. The rearranged segments are TRBV27 and TRBJ2-7; 9 central bases correspond to TRBD1. Including the terminal cysteine and phenylalanine, the CDR3 comprises 14 residues. The CDR3 DNA has 42 bases and is translated from base 1. In the germline V gene (reference sequence), CDR1 corresponds to MNHEY and CDR2 to SMNVEV. The V end gives up 2 bases and the J end 3 bases, leaving 2 bases in the junction not matched to a gene.